The next 27 T cell receptor beta chains were all read from a single sample in a study of OX40 agonist ivuxolimab in advanced cancers. The library was made by the immunoSEQ multiplex PCR assay. TCRdb took this table from immuneACCESS and kept in-frame rearrangements with V and J called. Such tables lack part of the clones; where checked against another copy, unresolved V genes explain under half of the gap, and the rest is unexplained. The sample yields about 62,000 clones; approximately 80% were counted once. More than 5.5% of the sample comes from the top ten. The source material was CD4+ or CD8+ T cells sorted from blood, sampled in a trial of the OX40 agonist ivuxolimab. The source is an adult with an advanced solid tumor such as melanoma, head and neck, liver or kidney cancer.

This rearrangement joins TRBV5-4 to TRBJ1-6; a possible D gene is TRBD1 (5 bases). Germline assignment: CDR1 SGHNT and CDR2 YYREEE (reference sequence). V lost 3 bases to trimming and J lost 9 bases, with 16 bases between them. CDR3 size: 15 residues. CDR3 nucleotide sequence: TGTGCCAGCAGCTACCGGGGGGTGGGAGGTTCACCCCTCCACTTT. It specifies CASSYRGVGGSPLHF.

V usage is TRBV7-9 and J usage is TRBJ2-3; no reliable D call. Trimming stripped 1 base from V and 1 base from J, with 6 bases between. This CDR3 is built from 14 residues. Germline CDR1 is SEHNR and CDR2 is FQNEAQ (reference sequence). The CDR3 DNA follows: TGTGCCAGCAGCTTAGGCCCTCGCACAGATACGCAGTATTTT. Its protein product is CASSLGPRTDTQYF.

The rearrangement joins TRBV10-1 to TRBJ2-3; D not resolved. V was pared by 6 bases and J by 2 bases, with 9 bases between. Germline V gene lookup returns CDR1 WNHNN and CDR2 SYGVQD (reference sequence). This CDR3 region has 13 residues. The CDR3 bases are TGCGCCAGCAGAGGCGAACTCACAGATACGCAGTATTTT. Translating gives CASRGELTDTQYF.

The V gene is TRBV7-3, the J gene TRBJ2-1; no clear D. In germline, CDR1 is SGHTA, CDR2 FQGTGA. This CDR3 spans 16 amino acids. V was cut by 0 bases and J by 4 bases, with 13 bases left in between. CDR3 amino acids: CASSLTGSMGYNEQFF. CDR3 nucleotides: TGTGCCAGCAGCTTAACGGGTAGCATGGGTTACAATGAGCAGTTCTTC.

The rearrangement uses TRBV10-3 and TRBJ1-4; 12 nucleotides align to TRBD1. The germline V gene has CDR1 ENHRY and CDR2 SYGVKD. CDR3 size: 16 residues. The V gene end was trimmed by 3 bases and the J gene end by 5 bases; junction bases not matched to a gene: 4. Here the CDR3 reads CAISDPGTGGNEKLFF. For the CDR3, the DNA is TGTGCCATCAGTGATCCCGGGACAGGGGGCAATGAAAAACTGTTTTTT.

This clone has only one observation. The V and J genes are TRBV11-2 and TRBJ2-1; D could derive from TRBD1 or TRBD2 (8 bases each). V lost 3 bases and J 9 bases, leaving 24 bases between the germline ends. This CDR3 has 17 residues. CDR1 SGHAT and CDR2 FQNNGV come from the germline V gene. The CDR3 region is CASSFQPTGVAGIEQFF. CDR3 DNA sequence: TGTGCCAGCAGCTTTCAACCGACAGGGGTAGCGGGGATTGAGCAGTTCTTC.

This chain connects TRBV2 to TRBJ1-3; possible D gene TRBD1, 5 bases. Trimming took off 7 bases at V and 1 base at J, with 11 bases between the two ends. CDR1 and CDR2 (germline): SNHLY, FYNNEI. The CDR3 spans 14 residues. The CDR3 coding sequence is TGTGCCAGCAAACAGGCGACATCTGGAAACACCATATATTTT. As protein: CASKQATSGNTIYF.

The chain combines TRBV9 with TRBJ2-2; D is possibly TRBD1 (6 bases). Germline values: CDR1 SGDLS, CDR2 YYNGEE. The CDR3 contains 14 residues. V gave up 4 bases and J gave up 5 bases, with 12 bases separating them. In DNA form, the CDR3 reads TGTGCCAGCAGCAACCTTCAGGGGACCGGGGAGCTGTTTTTT. Translated, it gives CASSNLQGTGELFF.

This sequence joins TRBV7-3 and TRBJ2-7, with 10 bases lining up with TRBD2. There are 16 residues in the CDR3. Germline V CDR1 and CDR2: SGHTA, FQGTGA. Trimming cost V 4 bases and J 2 bases; bases outside gene matches: 8. The CDR3 bases are TGTGCCAGCAGCTACCTAGCGGGAGTCCCCACCTACGAGCAGTACTTC. It translates to CASSYLAGVPTYEQYF.

The chain employs TRBV4-2 and TRBJ2-3; 7 nucleotides match TRBD2. Looked up from germline, CDR1 is LGHNA and CDR2 is YNFKEQ. This CDR3 spans 14 amino acids. V shed 2 bases, J shed 6 bases, and the junction held 5 bases outside the gene matches. The DNA for the CDR3 is TGTGCCAGCAGCCAAAGCAGGGAGGGTGATACGCAGTATTTT. Protein: CASSQSREGDTQYF.

This clone has more than one count but fewer than ten. The chain combines TRBV7-7 with TRBJ2-7; unclear D gene. In germline, CDR1 is SSHAT, CDR2 FNYEAQ (reference sequence). V was pared by 3 bases and J by 0 bases, with 6 bases between. This CDR3 region has 13 residues. CDR3 in amino acids: CASSFAISYEQYF. The CDR3 bases are TGTGCCAGCAGCTTTGCTATCTCCTACGAGCAGTACTTC.

The J gene is TRBJ1-6, the V gene TRBV14; D is undetermined. The CDR3 length is 15 residues. Germline V gene data show CDR1 as SGHDN and CDR2 as FVKESK. V was trimmed by 4 bases and J by 2 bases, leaving 9 bases between them. CDR3 amino acids: CASSPLGTYNSPLHF. In DNA, the CDR3 is TGTGCCAGCAGCCCTCTAGGGACCTATAATTCACCCCTCCACTTT.

This rearrangement joins TRBV7-8 to TRBJ1-6, with 9 bases identical to TRBD1. V lost 5 bases to trimming and J lost 9 bases; unmatched junction nucleotides: 11. The germline gives CDR1 SGHVS, CDR2 FQNEAQ. This CDR3 region has 16 residues. The CDR3, as DNA: TGTGCCAGCAGCCCTCAAGGGACAGGGAATTCTTCACCCCTCCACTTT. Translating gives CASSPQGTGNSSPLHF.

The V call is TRBV15, the J call TRBJ2-3; D not certain. The CDR3 spans 15 residues. The V gene's germline CDR1 is LNHNV and CDR2 YYDKDF (reference sequence). Trimming cost V 0 bases and J 0 bases, with 7 bases left between them. The CDR3 loop reads CATSRESPSTDTQYF. In DNA, the CDR3 is TGTGCCACCAGCAGAGAGTCCCCGAGCACAGATACGCAGTATTTT.

The chain couples TRBV5-6 to TRBJ2-3, with D possibly being TRBD2 (6 bases). The CDR3 totals 16 residues. Trimming left V 1 base short and J 6 bases short, with 18 bases between. CDR1 is SGHDT and CDR2 is YYEEEE in the germline V gene. CDR3 region: CASSLRRLEPWDTQYF. Here the CDR3 DNA reads TGTGCCAGCAGCTTGCGTCGACTAGAACCTTGGGATACGCAGTATTTT.

The V gene is TRBV7-8, the J gene TRBJ2-7, with a possible D match to TRBD1 (6 bases). The germline V and J ends were trimmed by 5 bases and 2 bases, with 16 bases remaining between them. This CDR3 spans 15 amino acids. Germline lookup yields CDR1 SGHVS and CDR2 FQNEAQ. The CDR3 nucleotides read TGTGCCAGCAGCCTTACCCGACAGGTTCCCTACGAGCAGTACGTC. It yields the protein CASSLTRQVPYEQYV.

CDR3 region: CASIGQGAVPETQYF. As DNA, the CDR3 is TGTGCCAGCATAGGGCAGGGGGCCGTCCCGGAGACCCAGTACTTC. The chain links TRBV7-9 to TRBJ2-5; 8 nucleotides match TRBD1. The CDR3 runs 15 residues. The V gene end was trimmed by 7 bases and the J gene end by 5 bases; junction bases not matched to a gene: 12. Germline V CDR1 and CDR2: SEHNR, FQNEAQ (reference sequence).

The gene calls are TRBV25-1 and TRBJ2-3; possible D gene TRBD1, 6 bases. The CDR3 is made up of 13 amino acids. V was pared by 3 bases and J by 4 bases, with 8 bases between. CDR1 is MGHDK and CDR2 is SYGVNS in the germline V gene. The CDR3, as DNA: TGTGCCAGCAGTGAGGGACATTCAGATACGCAGTATTTT. It translates to CASSEGHSDTQYF.

The V call is TRBV6-5, the J call TRBJ1-1; D gene ambiguous. Germline CDR1 reads MNHEY; CDR2 reads SVGAGI. With 7 bases removed from V and 4 bases from J, the gap between germline ends came to 16 bases. The CDR3 covers 14 residues. The CDR3 region has the DNA TGTGCCAGCAACCGACGGAGATACAGCACTGAAGCTTTCTTT. It codes for CASNRRRYSTEAFF.

The chain employs TRBV11-2 and TRBJ2-6, with 7 bases aligning to TRBD1. The CDR3 is 19 amino acids. Germline V gene data show CDR1 as SGHAT and CDR2 as FQNNGV. The junction had 16 bases not matched to a gene; V was cut back by 7 bases and J by 1 base. The CDR3 bases are TGTGCCAGCACCACGTACCGGGACAGAATTTTGTCTGGGGCCAACGTCCTGACTTTC. Its protein product is CASTTYRDRILSGANVLTF.

The chain links TRBV7-6 to TRBJ1-2; no firm D call. CDR1 is SGHVS, CDR2 FNYEAQ, per germline. V was shortened by 5 bases and J by 0 bases, with 10 bases between the two germline ends. CDR3 size: 14 residues. CDR3 DNA sequence: TGTGCCAGCAGCCAAGTGGGAGCTAACTATGGCTACACCTTC. It is translated as CASSQVGANYGYTF.

This chain connects TRBV5-1 to TRBJ2-2; 7 nucleotides match TRBD1. The V gene end was trimmed by 7 bases and the J gene end by 7 bases; junction bases not matched to a gene: 10. Germline-derived CDR1 and CDR2 are SGHRS and YFSETQ. This CDR3 region has 14 residues. The CDR3 loop is CASRDSSSGGELFF. CDR3 DNA sequence: TGCGCCAGCCGGGACAGCTCCTCAGGCGGGGAGCTGTTTTTT.

This chain connects TRBV6-7 to TRBJ2-7; a weak D match, TRBD1 (5 bases). TRBV6-7 is an ORF, and what it does is uncertain. V was pared by 0 bases and J by 2 bases, with 11 bases between. The CDR3 is 15 residues long. CDR3: CASSYSPGFTYEQYF. DNA of the CDR3: TGTGCCAGCAGTTACTCACCAGGGTTTACCTACGAGCAGTACTTC.

The chain links TRBV28 to TRBJ2-5; 7 nucleotides align to TRBD2. The CDR3 contains 14 residues. V shed 8 bases and J 1 base; nucleotides not matched to a gene: 7. CDR1 is MDHEN and CDR2 is SYDVKM in the germline V gene. In DNA form, the CDR3 reads TGTGCCAGCTCGAACAGCGGGGCCCAAGAGACCCAGTACTTC. Protein product: CASSNSGAQETQYF.

The chain is built from TRBV28 and TRBJ1-1, with no clear D. V dropped 2 bases and J dropped 6 bases, with 7 bases sitting between them. This CDR3 spans 12 amino acids. The germline V gene has CDR1 MDHEN and CDR2 SYDVKM. CDR3 protein: CASSLGGAEAFF. The DNA of the CDR3 is TGTGCCAGCAGTTTAGGCGGGGCTGAAGCTTTCTTT.

The rearrangement uses TRBV10-2 and TRBJ2-3; possibly TRBD2 for D (5 bases). Trimming removed 5 bases from V and 4 bases from J, with 13 bases in between. The germline CDR1 and CDR2 sequences are WSHSY and SAAADI. The CDR3 consists of 14 residues. CDR3: CASSQDWNADTQYF. The CDR3 DNA is TGCGCCAGCAGTCAGGACTGGAATGCAGATACGCAGTATTTT.

This clone was picked up a small number of times. The rearrangement uses TRBV27 and TRBJ1-2; D is possibly TRBD1 (5 bases). This CDR3 is built from 17 residues. V was shortened by 7 bases and J by 8 bases, with 29 bases between the two germline ends. Germline CDR1 reads MNHEY; CDR2 reads SMNVEV (reference sequence). CDR3 loop: CASTPQGIGRVSVGYTF. The CDR3 DNA reads as TGTGCCAGCACACCTCAGGGCATAGGCAGGGTATCAGTCGGCTACACCTTC.